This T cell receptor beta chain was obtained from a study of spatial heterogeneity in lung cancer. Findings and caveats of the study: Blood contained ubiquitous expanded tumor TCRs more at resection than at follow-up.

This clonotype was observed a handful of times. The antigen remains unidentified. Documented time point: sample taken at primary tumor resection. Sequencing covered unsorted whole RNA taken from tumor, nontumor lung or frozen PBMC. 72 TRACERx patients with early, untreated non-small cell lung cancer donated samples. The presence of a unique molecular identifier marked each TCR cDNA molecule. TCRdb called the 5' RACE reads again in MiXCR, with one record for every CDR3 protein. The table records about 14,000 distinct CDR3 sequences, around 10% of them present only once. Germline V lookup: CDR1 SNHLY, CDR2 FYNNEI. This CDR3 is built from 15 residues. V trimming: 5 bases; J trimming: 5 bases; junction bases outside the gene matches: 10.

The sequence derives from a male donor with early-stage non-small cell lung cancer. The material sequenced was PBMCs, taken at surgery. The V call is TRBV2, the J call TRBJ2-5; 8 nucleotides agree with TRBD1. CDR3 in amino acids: CASSPRTGPRETQYF. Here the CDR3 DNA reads TGTGCCAGCAGTCCCCGGACAGGGCCCCGGGAGACCCAGTACTTC.